These 3 T cell receptor beta chains were sequenced from one sample in a study of blood T cell repertoires in COVID-19. Repertoires were generated with immunoSEQ multiplex PCR, while TCRdb's copy carries only in-frame clones and drops some. Here the sample spans under 200,000 clones, 84% being singletons. Sample: PBMCs or T cells enriched from blood (not recorded which). These receptors were obtained from a man aged 45-60 years who had recovered from COVID-19.

This chain links TRBV14 with TRBJ1-4; TRBD1 matches 9 bases. J gave up 7 bases and V 0 bases, and 9 bases lay outside the gene matches. The CDR3 spans 17 residues. CDR1 SGHDN and CDR2 FVKESK come from the germline V gene. The CDR3 spells CASSQDPPRQGGEKLFF. The CDR3 DNA sequence: TGTGCCAGCAGCCAAGACCCCCCGCGACAGGGGGGTGAAAAACTGTTTTTT.

This clone was counted between two and nine times. The chain has TRBV4-2 and TRBJ2-5; a weak D match, TRBD2 (6 bases). Germline lookup yields CDR1 LGHNA and CDR2 YNFKEQ. Trimming cost V 4 bases and J 2 bases, with 14 bases left between them. The CDR3 spans 15 residues. The DNA for the CDR3 is TGTGCCAGCAGCCCAGGTGGGGGGTCTCAAGAGACCCAGTACTTC. This translates into CASSPGGGSQETQYF.

The chain combines TRBV5-1 with TRBJ2-2; no firm D call. The germline V and J ends were trimmed by 8 bases and 0 bases, with 14 bases remaining between them. The CDR3 runs to 15 residues. CDR1 is SGHRS and CDR2 is YFSETQ in the germline V gene. CDR3 nucleotide sequence: TGCGCCAGTACCCGGCAGGATACGAACACCGGGGAGCTGTTTTTT. Protein: CASTRQDTNTGELFF.